The clone carrying this TCR beta chain was seen just once. The data were taken from a study of blood T cell repertoires in COVID-19. Study details: Donors in the United States, Italy and Spain gave samples during acute or convalescent COVID-19. Nucleic acid was either cDNA or gDNA, and it came from T cells, B-cell-depleted T cells, or PBMCs.

Seattle's cohort entered during active infection and was followed longitudinally. This CDR3 spans 14 amino acids. Germline V gene lookup returns CDR1 MNHNS and CDR2 SASEGT. Trimming took 5 bases from V and 2 from J; bases not matched to a gene: 5. Per the study methods: For nucleated cells, counts were estimated from reference gene primer amplification. Data came from immunoSEQ multiplex PCR; TCRdb stores just in-frame clones and leaves some out. Clonal size and the V and J genes are those of that table, whereas D and trimming came from the DNA. The sample holds 170,000 or so clones, roughly 86% seen once.

This sequence joins TRBV6-1 and TRBJ1-1, with TRBD1 identical over 7 bases. Material: peripheral blood. The TCR originated in a man aged 55 to 70 with COVID-19, enrolled during active disease. Here the CDR3 reads CASSTDRANTEAFF. The CDR3, as DNA: TGTGCCAGCAGTACCGACAGGGCCAACACTGAAGCTTTCTTT.